This TCR beta chain was observed in a study of T cells in Graves' hyperthyroidism and ophthalmopathy. Using RNA transcripts as the source, TCR beta CDR3 regions were amplified. A first-round RT-PCR of the TCR CDR3 used the HTBI primer set. TCRdb called the multiplex PCR reads again in MiXCR, with one record for every CDR3 protein. Of about 610,000 distinct CDR3 sequences detected, roughly 14% appear once; the ten largest clones hold approximately 4.2%. Clinicians diagnosed patients from clinical symptoms, serum thyroxine and TRAb, thyroid ultrasound and orbital computed tomography. In germline, CDR1 is MNHEY, CDR2 SVGEGT. Trimming removed 5 bases from V and 6 bases from J, with 14 bases in between. CDR3 length equals 13 residues. This clonotype showed up many times.

The J gene is TRBJ2-7, the V gene TRBV6-2 or TRBV6-3; D perhaps matches TRBD2 (6 bases). Sequencing was performed on blood. The receptor comes from a woman in her 40s with Graves' ophthalmopathy. Written as DNA, the CDR3 is TGTGCCAGCAGTCGGGACGGGACTTTCGAGCAGTACTTC. Translating it yields CASSRDGTFEQYF.